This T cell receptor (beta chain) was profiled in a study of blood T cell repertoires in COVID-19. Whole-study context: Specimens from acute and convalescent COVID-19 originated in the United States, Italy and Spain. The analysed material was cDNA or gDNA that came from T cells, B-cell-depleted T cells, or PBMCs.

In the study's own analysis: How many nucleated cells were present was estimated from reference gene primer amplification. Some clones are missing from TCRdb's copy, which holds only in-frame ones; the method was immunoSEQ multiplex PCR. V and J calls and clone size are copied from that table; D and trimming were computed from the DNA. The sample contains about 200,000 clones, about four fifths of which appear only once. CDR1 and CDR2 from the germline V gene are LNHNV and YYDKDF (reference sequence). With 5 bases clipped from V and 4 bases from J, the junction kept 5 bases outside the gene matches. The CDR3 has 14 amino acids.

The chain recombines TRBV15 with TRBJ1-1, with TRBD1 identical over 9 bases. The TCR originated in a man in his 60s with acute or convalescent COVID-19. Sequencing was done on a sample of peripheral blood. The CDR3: CATSGNRGLTEAFF. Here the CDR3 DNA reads TGTGCCACCAGCGGTAACAGGGGGCTCACTGAAGCTTTCTTT.